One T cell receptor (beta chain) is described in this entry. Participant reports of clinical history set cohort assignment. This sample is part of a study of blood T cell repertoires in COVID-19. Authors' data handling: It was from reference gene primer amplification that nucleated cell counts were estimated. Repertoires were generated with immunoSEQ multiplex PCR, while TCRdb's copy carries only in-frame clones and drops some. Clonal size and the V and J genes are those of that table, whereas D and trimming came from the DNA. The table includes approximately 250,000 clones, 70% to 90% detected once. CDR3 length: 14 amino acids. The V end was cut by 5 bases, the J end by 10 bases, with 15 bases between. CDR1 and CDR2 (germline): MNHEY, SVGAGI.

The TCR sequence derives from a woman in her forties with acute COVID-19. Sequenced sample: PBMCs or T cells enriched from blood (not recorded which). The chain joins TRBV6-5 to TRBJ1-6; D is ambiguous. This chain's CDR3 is CASSPRDSTSPLHF. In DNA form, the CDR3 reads TGTGCCAGCAGTCCCCGGGATTCCACCTCACCCCTCCACTTT.